This T cell receptor beta chain derives from a study of shared clonotypes between healthy human individuals. The CDR3 extends over 17 amino acids. J was trimmed by 7 bases and V by 5 bases; bases with no gene match: 13. CDR1 is MNHEY, CDR2 SMNVEV, per germline (reference sequence). TCRdb's table, derived via immunoSEQ multiplex PCR, lists solely in-frame clones and lacks some. Of some 1,900,000 clones in the sample, roughly 94% were seen once. It was CD45RO-negative cells, positively selected for CCR7, that made up naive CD8 cells, with terminally differentiated effector memory CD45RA+ cells excluded.

The material sequenced was naive CD8+ T cells sorted from blood. The chain couples TRBV27 to TRBJ2-2; 10 nucleotides agree with TRBD2. This TCR was sampled from a man in his late teens or twenties in good health. The DNA of the CDR3 is TGTGCCAGCAGTGGCGTCAGTCTAGCGGGAGTTGGCGGGGAGCTGTTTTTT. Encoded protein: CASSGVSLAGVGGELFF.